Listed here are 26 T cell receptor beta chains from one sample, sequenced in a study of CXCR3-negative and CXCR3-positive naive CD8 T cells. UMI-labeled 5' RACE yielded the TRB cDNA libraries. For each CDR3 protein, TCRdb gives one entry from its re-call of the 5' RACE reads, without DNA. The sample holds tens of thousands of distinct CDR3 sequences. Sequencing was carried out using naive CXCR3- CD8+ T cells from blood. The subset is: CD45RO-CCR7+CD27+CD95- naive CD8+ T cells lacking CXCR3 (TNR3-). All receptors derive from a human donor in good health. Some clones in this sample may be carry-over from other donors' samples.

This sequence joins TRBV7-9 and TRBJ1-1; TCRdb outputs TRBD1, but without DNA this stays unchecked. Germline CDR1 and CDR2: SEHNR and FQNEAQ (reference sequence). The length of the CDR3 is 15 residues. Here the CDR3 reads CASSAGLILGTEAFF.

The gene calls are TRBV11-2 and TRBJ2-2. In germline, CDR1 is SGHAT, CDR2 FQNNGV. This CDR3 contains 15 residues. The chain's CDR3 is CASSLGRYQPGELFF. Based on the CDR3 plus reference TRBV11-2 and TRBJ2-2, the full variable domain is EAGVAQSPRYKIIEKRQSVAFWCNPISGHATLYWYQQILGQGPKLLIQFQNNGVVDDSQLPKDRFSAERLKGVDSTLKIQPAKLEDSAVYLCASSLGRYQPGELFFGEGSRLTVL.

The CDR3 loop reads CASSQDDNSYEQYF. V gene TRBV4-2 combines with J gene TRBJ2-7. The germline V gene has CDR1 LGHNA and CDR2 YNFKEQ. The CDR3 loop spans 14 amino acids.

This chain uses TRBV30 with TRBJ1-2; the D gene TCRdb calls, TRBD1, cannot be checked with no DNA. This CDR3 is 14 amino acids long. The germline gives CDR1 GTSNPN, CDR2 SVGIG (reference sequence). This CDR3 is CAWSVAGVDYGYTF.

The rearrangement uses TRBV13 and TRBJ1-3. Germline lookup yields CDR1 PRHDT and CDR2 FYEKMQ (reference sequence). The CDR3 runs to 12 residues. The CDR3: CASSAFYSSIYF. The full variable domain, in which reference TRBV13 and TRBJ1-3 provide the parts outside the CDR3, is AAGVIQSPRHLIKEKRETATLKCYPIPRHDTVYWYQQGPGQDPQFLISFYEKMQSDKGSIPDRFSAQQFSDYHSELNMSSLELGDSALYFCASSAFYSSIYFGEGSWLTVV.

The chain is built from TRBV29-1 and TRBJ2-7. CDR1 and CDR2 (germline): SQVTM, ANQGSEA. The CDR3 length is 13 residues. The chain's CDR3 is CSVEVGNSYEQYF.

V is TRBV23-1 and J is TRBJ2-1; TCRdb selects TRBD2, and the lack of DNA leaves this call unchecked. TRBV23-1 is an ORF for which the function is uncertain. The CDR3 loop spans 19 amino acids. The CDR3 region is CASSREEPGLAGEDNEQFF.

The chain links TRBV7-6 to TRBJ2-7; TCRdb designates TRBD1, a call that cannot be tested without DNA. CDR3 length: 14 amino acids. Germline V gene sequence: CDR1 SGHVS, CDR2 FNYEAQ. The CDR3 sequence: CASSQGQGDYEQYF.

The chain has TRBV7-6 and TRBJ2-1. There are 11 residues in the CDR3. The germline V gene has CDR1 SGHVS and CDR2 FNYEAQ. CDR3: CASSFPNEQFF.

CDR3 amino acids: CASGLITGTSGRYEQFF. The V and J genes are TRBV12-5 and TRBJ2-1; the TCRdb call, TRBD2, lacks DNA for checking. Germline V gene lookup returns CDR1 LGHNT and CDR2 FRNRAP. The CDR3 length is 17 residues.

The chain joins TRBV21-1 to TRBJ1-1; the D gene TCRdb calls, TRBD1, cannot be checked with no DNA. TRBV21-1 is an annotated pseudogene. This CDR3 spans 14 amino acids. The CDR3 sequence: CASSKGGDRNEAFF.

The CDR3 spells CSATTGDGTDTQYF. This chain links TRBV29-1 with TRBJ2-3; TCRdb's D call of TRBD1 is untestable without DNA. CDR1 and CDR2 from the germline V gene are SQVTM and ANQGSEA. This CDR3 has 14 amino acids.

This CDR3 is CAWGPIGGQYF. The chain carries TRBV30 and TRBJ2-3; there is no DNA to check the TCRdb D call of TRBD1. The germline V gene has CDR1 GTSNPN and CDR2 SVGIG (reference sequence). The CDR3 loop spans 11 amino acids.

The chain combines TRBV12-3 or TRBV12-4 with TRBJ2-1; TCRdb gives TRBD1 as the D gene, but with no DNA this cannot be confirmed. The CDR3 runs 14 residues. CDR3 protein: CASSLWTANNEQFF.

The chain couples TRBV29-1 to TRBJ2-7. The germline V gene encodes CDR1 SQVTM and CDR2 ANQGSEA. CDR3 length: 11 amino acids. CDR3 in amino acids: CSAEMGIEQYF.

V is TRBV25-1 and J is TRBJ2-5; TCRdb calls TRBD1, which cannot be checked without DNA. This CDR3 region has 12 residues. CDR1 MGHDK and CDR2 SYGVNS come from the germline V gene. This CDR3 reads CASTGPGETQYF.

The chain links TRBV29-1 to TRBJ2-6; TCRdb lists TRBD1, though no DNA is available to test this call. Germline CDR1 and CDR2: SQVTM and ANQGSEA. The CDR3 consists of 16 residues. This CDR3 reads CSVSAGNLAGANVLTF.

The genes are TRBV2 and TRBJ2-1; TCRdb indicates TRBD1, and absent DNA this call remains unverified. The length of the CDR3 is 13 residues. Germline loops: CDR1 SNHLY, CDR2 FYNNEI. The CDR3 sequence is CASRGGRYNEQFF.

V gene TRBV5-6 combines with J gene TRBJ1-1; TCRdb's D call of TRBD1 is untestable without DNA. CDR3 size: 13 residues. Germline V gives CDR1 SGHDT, CDR2 YYEEEE. The CDR3 loop reads CASSRGVYTEAFF.

The chain uses TRBV7-9 and TRBJ2-7; TCRdb indicates TRBD1, and absent DNA this call remains unverified. CDR3 length equals 13 residues. Germline CDR1 reads SEHNR; CDR2 reads FQNEAQ (reference sequence). The CDR3 sequence is CARSSDRVYEQYF.

This chain links TRBV28 with TRBJ2-3. In germline, CDR1 is MDHEN, CDR2 SYDVKM. The CDR3 runs 15 residues. CDR3 in amino acids: CASSLITELTDTQYF.

The chain employs TRBV29-1 and TRBJ1-1. The CDR3 spans 15 residues. Germline-derived CDR1 and CDR2 are SQVTM and ANQGSEA. The CDR3 here is CSVTGPGGRVTEAFF.

The chain is built from TRBV5-5 and TRBJ1-4. The length of the CDR3 is 16 residues. The V gene's germline CDR1 is SGHKS and CDR2 YYEKEE (reference sequence). CDR3 amino acids: CASSLVWQSSNEKLFF.

V gene TRBV28 combines with J gene TRBJ1-5; lacking DNA, the TRBD1 call made by TCRdb goes unchecked. The CDR3 spans 13 residues. Germline lookup yields CDR1 MDHEN and CDR2 SYDVKM. The CDR3 sequence: CATTGGPGQPQHF.

The chain is built from TRBV9 and TRBJ1-1; checking the TCRdb D call of TRBD1 is not possible without DNA. The CDR3 has 17 residues. Looked up from germline, CDR1 is SGDLS and CDR2 is YYNGEE. CDR3 residues: CASSAGIEGHLNTEAFF.

This sequence joins TRBV7-9 and TRBJ1-4; the TRBD1 assignment by TCRdb is unverifiable without DNA. Germline values: CDR1 SEHNR, CDR2 FQNEAQ (reference sequence). The CDR3 spans 17 residues. The CDR3 protein is CASSPPPQGTANEKLFF.